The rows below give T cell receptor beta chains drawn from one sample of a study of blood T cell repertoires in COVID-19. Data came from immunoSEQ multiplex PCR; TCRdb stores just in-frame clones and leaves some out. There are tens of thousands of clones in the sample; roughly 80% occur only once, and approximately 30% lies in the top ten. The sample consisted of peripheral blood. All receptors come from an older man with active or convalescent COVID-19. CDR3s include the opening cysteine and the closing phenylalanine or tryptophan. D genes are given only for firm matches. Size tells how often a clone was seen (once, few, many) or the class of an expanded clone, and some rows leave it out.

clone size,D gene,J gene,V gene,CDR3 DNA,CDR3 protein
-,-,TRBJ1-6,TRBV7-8,TGTGCCAGCAGTCCAAACAGGGATTGGGCTACACCCCTCCACTTT,CASSPNRDWATPLHF
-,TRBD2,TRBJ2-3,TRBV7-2,TGTGCCAGCAGCTTAGGGCGGGGGGGCCGCCCTAGCACAGATACGCAGTATTTT,CASSLGRGGRPSTDTQYF
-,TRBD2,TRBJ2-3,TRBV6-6,TGTGCCAGCAGTCCCCTTTTGCGGGGGGGCCGATTTACCACAGATACGCAGTATTTT,CASSPLLRGGRFTTDTQYF
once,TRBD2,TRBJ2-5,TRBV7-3,TGTGCCAGCAGCCCGGGACTAGCGGGAGTGGGGGAGACCCAGTACTTC,CASSPGLAGVGETQYF
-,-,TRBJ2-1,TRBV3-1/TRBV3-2,TGTGCCAGCAGCCAACCACTAGGAGACTACAATGAGCAGTTCTTC,CASSQPLGDYNEQFF
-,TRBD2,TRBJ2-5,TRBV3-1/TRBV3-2,TGTGCCAGCAGCCAAGCCGGGGGGGCTTGGGAGACCCAGTACTTC,CASSQAGGAWETQYF
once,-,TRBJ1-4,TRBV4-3,TGCGCCAGCAGCCAAGATATAGGGAGAGAAAAACTGTTTTTT,CASSQDIGREKLFF
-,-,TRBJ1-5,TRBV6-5,TGTGCCAGCAGTTACTCGGGCCCCGATCAGCCCCAGCATTTT,CASSYSGPDQPQHF
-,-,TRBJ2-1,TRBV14,TGTGCCAGCAGCCAACTAGCTTTCTCCTACAATGAGCAGTTCTTC,CASSQLAFSYNEQFF
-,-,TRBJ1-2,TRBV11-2,TGTGCCAGCAGCTTAGATGGAATGTCAGGAGGCTACACCTTC,CASSLDGMSGGYTF
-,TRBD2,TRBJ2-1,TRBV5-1,TGCGCCAGCAGCTTGTCCCAAACCTTAGCGGGAGGGGTCAATGAGCAGTTCTTC,CASSLSQTLAGGVNEQFF
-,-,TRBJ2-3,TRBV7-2,TGTGCCAGCAGCTTAGGACTTGGCGGGGCGGCGGCCGATACGCAGTATTTT,CASSLGLGGAAADTQYF
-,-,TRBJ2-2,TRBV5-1,TGCGCCAGCAGCTTGGGACGTGGAGGGTATTGGACCGGGGAGCTGTTTTTT,CASSLGRGGYWTGELFF
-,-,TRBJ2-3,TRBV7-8,TGTGCCAGCAGCTTAGCGGGAGACACAGATACGCAGTATTTT,CASSLAGDTDTQYF
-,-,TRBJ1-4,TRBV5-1,TGCGCCAGCAGCGGAGGCACCCGGGGGGAAAAACTGTTTTTT,CASSGGTRGEKLFF
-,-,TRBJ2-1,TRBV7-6,TGTGCCAGCAGCTTTCAACTAACGAACTACAATGAGCAGTTCTTC,CASSFQLTNYNEQFF
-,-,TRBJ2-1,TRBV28,TGTGCCAGCAGTTACACAGACAACTACAATGAGCAGTTCTTC,CASSYTDNYNEQFF
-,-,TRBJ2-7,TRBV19,TGTGCCAGTAGTAACGGGGTAGCTGGCTACGAGCAGTACTTC,CASSNGVAGYEQYF